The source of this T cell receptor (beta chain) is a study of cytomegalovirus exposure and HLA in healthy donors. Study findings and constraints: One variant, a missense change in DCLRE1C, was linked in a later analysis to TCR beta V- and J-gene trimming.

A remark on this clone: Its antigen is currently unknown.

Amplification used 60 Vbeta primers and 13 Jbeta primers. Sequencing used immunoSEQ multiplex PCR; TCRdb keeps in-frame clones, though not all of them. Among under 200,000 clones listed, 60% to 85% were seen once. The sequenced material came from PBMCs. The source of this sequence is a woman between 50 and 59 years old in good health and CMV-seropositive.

CDR3: CASKGLAGTGGANVLTF. The CDR3 region has the DNA TGTGCCAGCAAGGGACTAGCGGGGACGGGGGGGGCCAACGTCCTGACTTTC. The chain combines TRBV2 with TRBJ2-6; TRBD2 matches at 13 bases. V gave up 7 bases and J gave up 4 bases; unmatched junction bases: 7. This CDR3 is 17 amino acids long. Germline CDR1 and CDR2: SNHLY and FYNNEI. Looking up the rest from reference TRBV2 and TRBJ2-6 gives the full variable domain: EPEVTQTPSHQVTQMGQEVILRCVPISNHLYFYWYRQILGQKVEFLVSFYNNEISEKSEIFDDQFSVERPDGSNFTLKIRSTKLEDSAMYFCASKGLAGTGGANVLTFGAGSRLTVL.